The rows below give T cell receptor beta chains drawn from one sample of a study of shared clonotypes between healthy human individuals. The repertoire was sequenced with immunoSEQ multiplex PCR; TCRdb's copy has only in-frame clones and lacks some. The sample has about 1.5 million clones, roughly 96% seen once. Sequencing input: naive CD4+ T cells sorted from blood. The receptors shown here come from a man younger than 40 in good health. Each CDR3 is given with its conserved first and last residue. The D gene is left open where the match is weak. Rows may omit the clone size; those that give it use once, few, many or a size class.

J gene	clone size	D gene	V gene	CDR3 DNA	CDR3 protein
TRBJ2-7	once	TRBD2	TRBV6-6	TGTGCCAGCAGCTCCTCAGGACTAGCGGGAGGATACGAGCAGTACTTC	CASSSSGLAGGYEQYF
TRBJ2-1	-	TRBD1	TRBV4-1	TGCGCCAGCAGCCAACAATTAATTCCGGGACAGGGGGCACAAAAGCAGTTCTTC	CASSQQLIPGQGAQKQFF
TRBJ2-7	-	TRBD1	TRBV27	TGTGCCAGCACTGATAGGACCGGGACAGGGGACCACGAGCAGTACTTC	CASTDRTGTGDHEQYF
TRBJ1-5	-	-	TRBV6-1	TGTGCCACCCTCAGAGATAGCAATCAGCCCCAGCATTTT	CATLRDSNQPQHF
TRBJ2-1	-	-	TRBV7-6	TGTGCCAGCAGCGTAGGAGGAGGTTTCGCGGCCAGCTCCTACAATGAGCAGTTCTTC	CASSVGGGFAASSYNEQFF
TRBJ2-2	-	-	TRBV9	TGTGCCAGCAGCGTGGAGGGGGCTAGCGGGTACACCGGGGAGCTGTTTTTT	CASSVEGASGYTGELFF
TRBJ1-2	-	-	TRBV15	TGTGCCACCAGCAGCAAGGGCGATCAGAGTAACTATGGCTACACCTTC	CATSSKGDQSNYGYTF
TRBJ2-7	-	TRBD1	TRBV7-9	TGTGCCAGCAGCTTAGACAGGGGCACCTACGAGCAGTACTTC	CASSLDRGTYEQYF
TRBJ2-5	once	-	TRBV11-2	TGTGCCAGCAGCACCGCCGAGACCCAGTACTTC	CASSTAETQYF
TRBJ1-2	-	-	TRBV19	TGTGCCAGTAGTATGCAGCAACCTAACTATGGCTACACCTTC	CASSMQQPNYGYTF
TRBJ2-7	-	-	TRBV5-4	TGTGCCAGCAGCTTTTTGGCCACAGCTTCGGTGGTGGAGCAGTACTTC	CASSFLATASVVEQYF
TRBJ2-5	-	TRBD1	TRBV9	TGTGCCAGCAGCGTAGGATCAGGGACAGCGCAAGAGACCCAGTACTTC	CASSVGSGTAQETQYF
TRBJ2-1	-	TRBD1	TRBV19	TGTGCCAGTAGACCACCGGGACAGATCCCCTCCTACAATGAGCAGTTCTTC	CASRPPGQIPSYNEQFF
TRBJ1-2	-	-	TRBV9	TGTGCCAGCAGCGTAGAGGGCTACGGGGGCTACACCTTC	CASSVEGYGGYTF
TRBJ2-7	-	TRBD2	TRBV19	TGTGCCAGTAGTATGGCGGGAGAGGTCTACGAGCAGTACTTC	CASSMAGEVYEQYF
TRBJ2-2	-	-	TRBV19	TGTGCCAGTAGCCGCCTTGGGTTACCGAACACCGGGGAGCTGTTTTTT	CASSRLGLPNTGELFF
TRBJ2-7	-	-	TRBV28	TGTGCCAGCAGTGAGACCCGACCCGCCTACGAGCAGTACTTC	CASSETRPAYEQYF
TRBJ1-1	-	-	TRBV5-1	TGCGCCAGCAGCTTGGGAGGGGAAGCTTTCTTT	CASSLGGEAFF
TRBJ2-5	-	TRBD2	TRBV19	TGTGCCAGTAGTATCCCTGTCACCGGGACTAGCGGGAGGGCCAGGGAGACCCAGTACTTC	CASSIPVTGTSGRARETQYF
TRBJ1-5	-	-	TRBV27	TGTGCCAGCAGCCCCCTACTTAGCGGCAATCAGCCCCAGCATTTT	CASSPLLSGNQPQHF
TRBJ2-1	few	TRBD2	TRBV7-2	TGTGCCAGCAGCCCCCCTAGCGGGAGAGCCAACAATGAGCAGTTCTTC	CASSPPSGRANNEQFF
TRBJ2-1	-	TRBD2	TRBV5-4	TGTGCCAGCAGCTTCGGACTAGCGGTTAGCTCCTACAATGAGCAGTTCTTC	CASSFGLAVSSYNEQFF
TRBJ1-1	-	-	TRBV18	TGTGCCAGCTCACCTGCCGGGACAAGGAACACTGAAGCTTTCTTT	CASSPAGTRNTEAFF
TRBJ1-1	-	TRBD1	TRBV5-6	TGTGCCAGCACTAAGGGACAGGGGAGCACTGAAGCTTTCTTT	CASTKGQGSTEAFF
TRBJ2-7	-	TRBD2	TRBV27	TGTGCCAGCAGAGTAGCGGGGGCCTACGAGCAGTACTTC	CASRVAGAYEQYF
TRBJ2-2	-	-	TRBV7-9	TGTGCCAGCAGCGCCGAAACCGGGGAGCTGTTTTTT	CASSAETGELFF
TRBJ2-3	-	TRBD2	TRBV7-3	TGTGCCAGCAGCCCACGGACTAGCGGGAGTGGCACAGATACGCAGTATTTT	CASSPRTSGSGTDTQYF
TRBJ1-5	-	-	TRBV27	TGTGCCAGCAGTCCCCGGGACACGGGGCAGCCCCAGCATTTT	CASSPRDTGQPQHF
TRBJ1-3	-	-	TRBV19	TGTGCCAGTAGCCAGTCTGGAAACACCATATATTTT	CASSQSGNTIYF
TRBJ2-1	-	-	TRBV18	TGTGCCAGCTCACCAGCCGTTTCGCTAGCGTCAAAAAATGGGAATGAGCAGTTCTTC	CASSPAVSLASKNGNEQFF
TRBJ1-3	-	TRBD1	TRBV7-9	TGTGCCAGCAGCTTAGTGGGACAGGGGAGCGGAAACACCATATATTTT	CASSLVGQGSGNTIYF
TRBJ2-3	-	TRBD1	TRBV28	TGTGCCAGCAGTTTCCCCCCGACAGGGGGTGTATCGACAGATACGCAGTATTTT	CASSFPPTGGVSTDTQYF
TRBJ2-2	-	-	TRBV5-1	TGCGCCAGCCTAGGGATGGCGAACACCGGGGAGCTGTTTTTT	CASLGMANTGELFF
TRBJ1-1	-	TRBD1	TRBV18	TGTGCCAGCTCACCGGAGGGACAGGGGTCCACTGAAGCTTTCTTT	CASSPEGQGSTEAFF
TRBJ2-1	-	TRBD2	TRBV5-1	TGCGCCAGCAGCCCGGAGCGGGGCAATGAGCAGTTCTTC	CASSPERGNEQFF
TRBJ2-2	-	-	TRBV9	TGTGCCAGCAGCGTAGAGGCACAGTACACCGGGGAGCTGTTTTTT	CASSVEAQYTGELFF
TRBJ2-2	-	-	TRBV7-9	TGTGCCAGCAGCTTAGAGGCGGGTAGGAACACCGGGGAGCTGTTTTTT	CASSLEAGRNTGELFF
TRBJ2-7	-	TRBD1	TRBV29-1	TGCAGCGTAGCCGGGGGACAGGGGGCCTACGAGCAGTACTTC	CSVAGGQGAYEQYF
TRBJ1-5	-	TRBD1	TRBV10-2	TGCGCCAGCACCGTTACAGGGGGCATAAGCAATCAGCCCCAGCATTTT	CASTVTGGISNQPQHF
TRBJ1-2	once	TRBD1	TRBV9	TGTGCCAGCAGCGCCCACGGGACAGGGACGAACTATGGCTACACCTTC	CASSAHGTGTNYGYTF
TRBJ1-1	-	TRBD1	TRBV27	TGTGCCACCCTCAAGACAGGGGGCACTGAAGCTTTCTTT	CATLKTGGTEAFF
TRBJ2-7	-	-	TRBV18	TGTGCCAGCTCACCCGGGAGTCCCCGCACCTACGAGCAGTACTTC	CASSPGSPRTYEQYF
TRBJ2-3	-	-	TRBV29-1	TGCAGCGGCCGCTACGGGAGCGAAGATACGCAGTATTTT	CSGRYGSEDTQYF
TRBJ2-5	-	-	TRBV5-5	TGTGCCAGCAGCTTCGGGACATCGGGCGCAGAGACCCAGTACTTC	CASSFGTSGAETQYF
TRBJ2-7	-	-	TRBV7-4	TGTGCCAGCAGCCCCAGGGGCAGCTCCTACGAGCAGTACTTC	CASSPRGSSYEQYF